This T cell receptor (beta chain) is drawn from a study of blood T cell repertoires in COVID-19. Study information: Samples representing acute and convalescent COVID-19 were sourced from the United States, Italy and Spain. T cells, B-cell-depleted T cells, or PBMCs provided the cDNA or gDNA that served as material.

Germline values: CDR1 SGDLS, CDR2 YYNGEE. V lost 4 bases, J lost 10 bases, and 12 bases lay in between. This CDR3 comprises 12 residues. Study processing details: Amplification from reference gene primers served as the basis for estimated nucleated cell counts. Generated by immunoSEQ multiplex PCR, the TCRdb table keeps only in-frame clones and is missing some. V and J calls and clone size are given by that table; D and trimming were obtained from the DNA. The sample records 150,000 to 180,000 clones, about 90% being singletons. This sequence was found in a man over 45 with acute or convalescent COVID-19. Sequenced: peripheral blood. The chain is built from TRBV9 and TRBJ2-1; D is perhaps TRBD1 (6 bases). The CDR3 loop is CASSPEGEEQFF. CDR3 nucleotide sequence: TGTGCCAGCAGCCCCGAGGGGGAGGAGCAGTTCTTC.